Listed here are 30 T cell receptor beta chains from one sample, sequenced in a study of a mutant IDH1 vaccine in newly diagnosed glioma. Antigens of these TCRs are unknown. The method was immunoSEQ multiplex PCR; TCRdb's version includes in-frame clones alone and lacks a portion of them. This table holds roughly 120,000 clones, roughly 78% found once. The time point denotes: week 11, during vaccination. Doses comprised 300 ug of mutant IDH1 20-mer peptide each, plus topical imiquimod. The source material was PBMCs, sampled from a glioma patient whose treatment included an IDH1 peptide vaccine. All receptors derive from a man aged 40-49 years with glioma.

The chain joins TRBV7-9 to TRBJ2-7, with 10 bases that match TRBD1. From germline, CDR1 is SEHNR and CDR2 FQNEAQ (reference sequence). With 5 bases clipped from V and 2 bases from J, the junction kept 3 bases outside the gene matches. The CDR3 covers 14 residues. CDR3 region: CASSTGQGAYEQYF. As DNA, the CDR3 is TGTGCCAGCAGCACCGGACAGGGGGCCTACGAGCAGTACTTC.

This chain links TRBV11-2 with TRBJ1-1; perhaps TRBD1 as D (5 bases). Trimming pared 9 bases from V and 4 bases from J, leaving 12 bases between. This CDR3 contains 12 residues. Germline V gene sequence: CDR1 SGHAT, CDR2 FQNNGV. The DNA for the CDR3 is TGTGCCAGTTCGGACACCTTCACTGAAGCTTTCTTT. Translation gives CASSDTFTEAFF. The entire variable domain, with the rest obtained from reference TRBV11-2 and TRBJ1-1, is as follows: EAGVAQSPRYKIIEKRQSVAFWCNPISGHATLYWYQQILGQGPKLLIQFQNNGVVDDSQLPKDRFSAERLKGVDSTLKIQPAKLEDSAVYLCASSDTFTEAFFGQGTRLTVV.

The chain employs TRBV9 and TRBJ2-7; D not certain. This CDR3 is 15 amino acids long. V lost 4 bases and J lost 6, with 20 bases in between. CDR1 and CDR2 (germline): SGDLS, YYNGEE. The CDR3 DNA is TGTGCCAGCAGCCCCGTAGGATATAGCTACGGCGAGCAGTACTTC. This codes for CASSPVGYSYGEQYF. Variable domain in full (rest from reference TRBV9 and TRBJ2-7): DSGVTQTPKHLITATGQRVTLRCSPRSGDLSVYWYQQSLDQGLQFLIQYYNGEERAKGNILERFSAQQFPDLHSELNLSSLELGDSALYFCASSPVGYSYGEQYFGPGTRLTVT.

The V gene is TRBV18, the J gene TRBJ2-6, with 8 bases lining up with TRBD2. CDR3 length: 17 residues. The V gene's germline CDR1 is KGHSH and CDR2 LQKENI. The V segment lost 2 bases and the J segment 0 bases; nucleotides outside the gene matches: 3. CDR3 bases: TGTGCCAGCTCACCATTCGGGACTAGCTCTGGGGCCAACGTCCTGACTTTC. It yields the protein CASSPFGTSSGANVLTF.

This clone was recorded only once. The V gene is TRBV2, the J gene TRBJ1-1, with 7 nucleotides matching TRBD1. Germline V lookup: CDR1 SNHLY, CDR2 FYNNEI. CDR3 length equals 14 residues. Losses at the gene ends were 4 bases for V and 4 bases for J; bases not matched to a gene: 6. CDR3 nucleotides: TGTGCCAGCAGTGTGACAGGGTTCGGCACTGAAGCTTTCTTT. Its protein is CASSVTGFGTEAFF. Based on the CDR3 plus reference TRBV2 and TRBJ1-1, the full variable domain is EPEVTQTPSHQVTQMGQEVILRCVPISNHLYFYWYRQILGQKVEFLVSFYNNEISEKSEIFDDQFSVERPDGSNFTLKIRSTKLEDSAMYFCASSVTGFGTEAFFGQGTRLTVV.

V and J are TRBV28 and TRBJ1-1, with 8 bases that match TRBD1. The CDR3 has 13 residues. The germline CDR1 and CDR2 sequences are MDHEN and SYDVKM. V lost 4 bases to trimming and J lost 6 bases; unmatched junction nucleotides: 4. Here the CDR3 DNA reads TGTGCCAGCAGTTGGGACAGGAAGGCTGAAGCTTTCTTT. Translating gives CASSWDRKAEAFF.

This clone was counted many times. The rearrangement joins TRBV6-5 to TRBJ1-2; D gene uncertain. This CDR3 comprises 11 residues. V lost 4 bases, J lost 5 bases, and 5 bases lay in between. Germline loops: CDR1 MNHEY, CDR2 SVGAGI. CDR3 protein: CASSSKYGYTF. The DNA for the CDR3 is TGTGCCAGCAGTTCCAAGTATGGCTACACCTTC.

CDR3 DNA: TGTGCCAGCAGTTTATCGGGGGGACAGCTGCTGCCCTACGAGCAGTACTTC. Translating it yields CASSLSGGQLLPYEQYF. The rearrangement uses TRBV27 and TRBJ2-7; D is possibly TRBD1 (7 bases). The CDR3 runs to 17 residues. The germline gives CDR1 MNHEY, CDR2 SMNVEV (reference sequence). V dropped 0 bases and J dropped 2 bases, with 17 bases sitting between them.

As concerns this clone: Other DNA sequences within the sample encode an identical CDR3. The chain has TRBV5-1 and TRBJ2-7, with 7 nucleotides matching TRBD1. The CDR3 is 14 amino acids. The J segment lost 4 bases and the V segment lost 0 bases, leaving 4 bases of the junction unmatched. CDR1 is SGHRS and CDR2 is YFSETQ in the germline V gene. CDR3 amino acids: CASSLGTGVYEQYF. In DNA form, the CDR3 reads TGCGCCAGCAGCTTGGGAACAGGGGTTTACGAGCAGTACTTC.

The chain carries TRBV4-3 and TRBJ2-3, with TRBD2 as a possible D gene (6 bases). This CDR3 contains 18 residues. V dropped 0 bases and J dropped 2 bases, with 18 bases sitting between them. Looked up from germline, CDR1 is LGHNA and CDR2 is YSLEER. The chain's CDR3 is CASSQDMYSGVITDTQYF. The CDR3 bases are TGCGCCAGCAGCCAAGATATGTACTCGGGGGTAATCACAGATACGCAGTATTTT.

J is TRBJ2-5 and V is TRBV5-6; the match to TRBD2 covers 10 bases. There are 15 residues in the CDR3. Trimming removed 2 bases from V and 1 base from J; junction bases left unmatched: 2. Germline V gene lookup returns CDR1 SGHDT and CDR2 YYEEEE. Here the CDR3 reads CASSLAGGRQETQYF. Here the CDR3 DNA reads TGTGCCAGCAGCTTAGCGGGAGGGCGCCAAGAGACCCAGTACTTC. The full variable domain, completed using reference TRBV5-6 and TRBJ2-5, is DAGVTQSPTHLIKTRGQQVTLRCSPKSGHDTVSWYQQALGQGPQFIFQYYEEEERQRGNFPDRFSGHQFPNYSSELNVNALLLGDSALYLCASSLAGGRQETQYFGPGTRLLVL.

The chain recombines TRBV27 with TRBJ2-7; D call uncertain. This CDR3 is built from 14 residues. V was shortened by 5 bases and J by 2 bases, with 13 bases between the two germline ends. Germline loops: CDR1 MNHEY, CDR2 SMNVEV (reference sequence). CDR3 region: CASSPIDNTYEQYF. CDR3 bases: TGTGCCAGCAGTCCTATCGACAACACCTACGAGCAGTACTTC.

On this clone: This specimen includes other DNA sequences encoding the same CDR3. CDR3 protein: CASSLSNTEAFF. CDR3 sequence (DNA): TGTGCCAGCAGCTTATCGAACACTGAAGCTTTCTTT. The V gene is TRBV11-1, the J gene TRBJ1-1; D is uncertain. The CDR3 is 12 residues long. The germline V gene encodes CDR1 SGHAT and CDR2 FQDESV (reference sequence). Trimming removed 2 bases at V and 1 base at J, with 2 bases between.

In this sample, this clone turned up once. The chain combines TRBV7-2 with TRBJ2-1; TRBD2 agrees at 8 bases. The CDR3 covers 13 residues. The germline V gene encodes CDR1 SGHTA and CDR2 FQGNSA. Trimming took 5 bases from V and 10 from J; bases not matched to a gene: 7. CDR3 nucleotides: TGTGCCAGCAGCCCTTTAGCGGGAAAGGAGCAGTTCTTC. This codes for CASSPLAGKEQFF.

The rearrangement joins TRBV4-3 to TRBJ1-6, with D perhaps TRBD1 (5 bases). This CDR3 is 16 amino acids long. The germline V and J ends were trimmed by 0 bases and 6 bases, with 12 bases remaining between them. The germline CDR1 and CDR2 sequences are LGHNA and YSLEER. This CDR3 is CASSQDMGVGNSPLHF. The CDR3 region has the DNA TGCGCCAGCAGCCAAGATATGGGGGTGGGTAATTCACCCCTCCACTTT.

The J gene is TRBJ2-1, the V gene TRBV19; 9 bases are shared with TRBD1. Germline CDR1 LNHDA, CDR2 SQIVND (reference sequence). The V and J ends lost 2 bases and 3 bases, in that order; junction bases with no gene match: 5. The CDR3 contains 16 residues. The CDR3 sequence: CASSISGTGFYNEQFF. The CDR3 DNA reads as TGTGCCAGTAGTATATCCGGGACAGGGTTCTACAATGAGCAGTTCTTC.

This chain joins TRBV2 and TRBJ2-5; 7 bases fit TRBD2. J was trimmed by 5 bases and V by 3 bases; bases with no gene match: 9. CDR1 is SNHLY and CDR2 is FYNNEI in the germline V gene. The CDR3 length is 15 residues. CDR3: CASSDGRGRWETQYF. CDR3 in DNA: TGTGCCAGCAGTGATGGGAGGGGACGGTGGGAGACCCAGTACTTC.

This chain uses TRBV29-1 with TRBJ1-3; possibly TRBD1 for D (5 bases). The CDR3 runs 11 residues. V lost 4 bases to trimming and J lost 8 bases, with 9 bases between them. From germline, CDR1 is SQVTM and CDR2 ANQGSEA. The CDR3 spells CSVGGADTIYF. In DNA form, the CDR3 reads TGCAGCGTTGGAGGGGCAGACACCATATATTTT.

This chain links TRBV7-2 with TRBJ1-4; TRBD1 matches at 7 bases. V shed 4 bases and J 2 bases; nucleotides not matched to a gene: 4. CDR1 SGHTA and CDR2 FQGNSA come from the germline V gene. The CDR3 is 15 amino acids. The CDR3 spells CASSSAGQTNEKLFF. In DNA, the CDR3 is TGTGCCAGCAGCTCTGCGGGACAGACTAATGAAAAACTGTTTTTT.

The chain recombines TRBV19 with TRBJ1-1, with 8 nucleotides matching TRBD1. With V trimmed by 7 bases and J by 4 bases, 11 bases remained unmatched. Germline CDR1 LNHDA, CDR2 SQIVND (reference sequence). The CDR3 extends over 15 amino acids. CDR3 in amino acids: CASMGLRGLFTEAFF. In DNA form, the CDR3 reads TGTGCCAGTATGGGGCTCAGGGGGCTGTTCACTGAAGCTTTCTTT.

This clone was seen once. The J gene is TRBJ2-7, the V gene TRBV18; 12 bases match TRBD2. Unmatched junction bases numbered 2, after V lost 3 bases and J lost 5 bases. This CDR3 contains 14 residues. Germline-derived CDR1 and CDR2 are KGHSH and LQKENI. The CDR3 DNA sequence: TGTGCCAGCTCACCGGGACTAGCGGGCCACGAGCAGTACTTC. Translating gives CASSPGLAGHEQYF.

The chain uses TRBV4-3 and TRBJ2-7; TRBD2 aligns across 10 bases. Losses at the gene ends were 0 bases for V and 5 bases for J; bases not matched to a gene: 10. CDR3 length equals 17 residues. Looked up from germline, CDR1 is LGHNA and CDR2 is YSLEER. Here the CDR3 reads CASSQDASGGLRDEQYF. The CDR3 DNA is TGCGCCAGCAGCCAAGATGCTAGCGGGGGTCTCCGCGACGAGCAGTACTTC.

The chain combines TRBV18 with TRBJ1-6; weak D call: TRBD1 (6 bases). This CDR3 is built from 15 residues. Between the trimmed V and J ends, which lost 6 bases and 9 bases, there was a span of 18 bases. Per the germline V gene, CDR1 is KGHSH and CDR2 is LQKENI. CDR3 DNA: TGTGCCAGCTCTGAACGAGGGGGGGACGGTTCACCCCTCCACTTT. Its translation is CASSERGGDGSPLHF.

The chain employs TRBV2 and TRBJ1-2; no reliable D call. The ends were cut back, 4 bases at V and 8 bases at J, with 14 bases in the middle. Germline V gives CDR1 SNHLY, CDR2 FYNNEI. CDR3 size: 13 residues. CDR3 protein: CASSVVGYAGYTF. The CDR3 DNA follows: TGTGCCAGCAGTGTCGTTGGATATGCGGGCTACACCTTC. Using reference TRBV2 and TRBJ1-2 for the parts outside the CDR3, the full variable domain is EPEVTQTPSHQVTQMGQEVILRCVPISNHLYFYWYRQILGQKVEFLVSFYNNEISEKSEIFDDQFSVERPDGSNFTLKIRSTKLEDSAMYFCASSVVGYAGYTFGSGTRLTVV.

The chain uses TRBV29-1 and TRBJ2-1; 11 bases are a match to TRBD2. CDR1 SQVTM and CDR2 ANQGSEA come from the germline V gene. The J segment lost 8 bases and the V segment lost 6 bases, leaving 18 bases of the junction unmatched. This CDR3 has 17 amino acids. The CDR3 sequence is CSVPSPTSGSSRYEQFF. The DNA of the CDR3 is TGCAGCGTCCCCTCCCCTACTAGCGGGAGTTCTAGGTATGAGCAGTTCTTC.

The chain combines TRBV19 with TRBJ2-1, with D possibly matching TRBD1 (5 bases). Germline V gene lookup returns CDR1 LNHDA and CDR2 SQIVND (reference sequence). Trimming removed 6 bases from V and 1 base from J, with 10 bases in between. The CDR3 sequence is 14 residues long. In nucleotides, the CDR3 is TGTGCCAGTAGAGACCAGGGATCCTACAATGAGCAGTTCTTC. Protein product: CASRDQGSYNEQFF.

V gene TRBV25-1 combines with J gene TRBJ1-1; D might be TRBD1 (6 bases). Trimming removed 7 bases from V and 6 bases from J, with 15 bases in between. This CDR3 contains 13 residues. Germline V gene data show CDR1 as MGHDK and CDR2 as SYGVNS. The CDR3 loop reads CASKQGARAEAFF. In DNA form, the CDR3 reads TGTGCCAGCAAACAGGGAGCTAGGGCTGAAGCTTTCTTT.

Note on this clone: The same CDR3 arises from other DNA sequences in this sample as well. The chain uses TRBV7-2 and TRBJ2-5, with 13 nucleotides matching TRBD2. Germline CDR1 and CDR2: SGHTA and FQGNSA. This CDR3 spans 15 amino acids. With V trimmed by 5 bases and J by 4 bases, 4 bases remained unmatched. In nucleotides, the CDR3 is TGTGCCAGCAGCCTTACTAGCGGGGGGGTAGAGACCCAGTACTTC. Protein product: CASSLTSGGVETQYF.

The rearrangement links TRBV6-5 to TRBJ1-1; weak D call: TRBD1 (5 bases). Trimming removed 4 bases at V and 0 bases at J, with 15 bases between. Germline lookup yields CDR1 MNHEY and CDR2 SVGAGI. CDR3 length equals 16 residues. DNA for the CDR3: TGTGCCAGCAGTTCTCAGGGAAGGGGAATGAACACTGAAGCTTTCTTT. Its translation: CASSSQGRGMNTEAFF.

This clone turned up a few times. This chain links TRBV6-6 with TRBJ1-1, with D unresolved. The CDR3 is 12 amino acids. CDR1 and CDR2 (germline): MNHNY, SVGAGI (reference sequence). V dropped 7 bases and J dropped 3 bases, with 9 bases sitting between them. Written as DNA, the CDR3 is TGTGCCAGCACGATAGGACACACTGAAGCTTTCTTT. Its translation is CASTIGHTEAFF.